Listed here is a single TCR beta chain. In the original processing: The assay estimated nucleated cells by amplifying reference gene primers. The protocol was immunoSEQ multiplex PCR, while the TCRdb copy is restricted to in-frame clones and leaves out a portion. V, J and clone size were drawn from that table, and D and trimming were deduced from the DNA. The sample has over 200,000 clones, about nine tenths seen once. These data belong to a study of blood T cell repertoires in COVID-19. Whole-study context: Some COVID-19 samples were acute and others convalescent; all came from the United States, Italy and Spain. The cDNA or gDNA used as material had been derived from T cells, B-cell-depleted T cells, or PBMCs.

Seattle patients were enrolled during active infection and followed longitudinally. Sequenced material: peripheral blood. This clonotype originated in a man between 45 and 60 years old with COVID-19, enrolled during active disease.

In nucleotides, the CDR3 is TGTGCCAGTGTGCCAGGGGGCTTGACTGGGGCCAACGTCCTGACTTTC. This codes for CASVPGGLTGANVLTF. V is TRBV19 and J is TRBJ2-6; 8 nucleotides align to TRBD1. CDR3 length equals 16 residues. The ends lost 8 bases at V and 2 bases at J; junction bases unmatched: 8. CDR1 LNHDA and CDR2 SQIVND come from the germline V gene (reference sequence).